This T cell receptor (beta chain) originates from a study of T-cell memory formation after mild COVID-19. TCRdb independently ran MiXCR on the 5' RACE reads; one entry per CDR3 protein. The data contain 90,000 to 120,000 distinct CDR3 sequences, around an eighth of them singletons. The CDR3 runs to 13 residues. Germline CDR1 reads MNHEY; CDR2 reads SMNVEV (reference sequence). The V and J ends lost 1 base and 8 bases respectively, with 9 bases between them. V gene TRBV27 combines with J gene TRBJ2-1; D may be TRBD2 (5 bases). The receptor was isolated from a man aged 18 to 30 who had mild COVID-19 (a few samples of this study predate the infection). Cell type and time point are not known. The sample comprised PBMCs or a T cell subset sorted from them (not recorded which). CDR3 nucleotides: TGTGCCAGCAGTTTATTAGGGAGCGATGAGCAGTTCTTC. This codes for CASSLLGSDEQFF.